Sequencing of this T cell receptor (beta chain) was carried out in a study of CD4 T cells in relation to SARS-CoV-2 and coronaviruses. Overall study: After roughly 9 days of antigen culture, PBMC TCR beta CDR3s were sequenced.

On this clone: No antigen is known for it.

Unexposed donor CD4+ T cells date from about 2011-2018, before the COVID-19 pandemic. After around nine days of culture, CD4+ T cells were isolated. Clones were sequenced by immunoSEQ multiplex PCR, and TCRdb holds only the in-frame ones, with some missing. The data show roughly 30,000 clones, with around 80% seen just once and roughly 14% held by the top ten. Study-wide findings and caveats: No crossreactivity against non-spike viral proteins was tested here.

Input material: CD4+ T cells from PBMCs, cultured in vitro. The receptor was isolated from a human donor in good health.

The CDR3 DNA reads as TGTGCCAGTAGTATAGGGAGGCGGGGGGGTCCAGATACGCAGTATTTT. This encodes CASSIGRRGGPDTQYF. The rearrangement links TRBV19 to TRBJ2-3; 9 nucleotides agree with TRBD2. V gave up 1 base and J gave up 4 bases; unmatched junction bases: 6. This CDR3 region has 16 residues. Germline V gene lookup returns CDR1 LNHDA and CDR2 SQIVND (reference sequence).